A selection of T cell receptor beta chains follows, all from one sample in a study of blood T cell repertoires in COVID-19. Profiling relied on immunoSEQ multiplex PCR, and the TCRdb table lists in-frame clones only, not all of them. This table holds about 220,000 clones, 84% found once. The sequenced sample was PBMCs or T cells enriched from blood (not recorded which). These receptors were collected from a woman in her thirties or forties who had recovered from COVID-19. The CDR3 runs from the conserved cysteine through the conserved F or W. D genes are given only for firm matches. Clone size is shown for a subset of rows, as once, few, many or a class of expanded clone.

TRBJ1-2	.	.	TRBV9	TGTGCCAGCAGCGAGGGAGTACTTTCAGGCTATGGCTACACCTTC	CASSEGVLSGYGYTF
TRBJ1-2	TRBD1	.	TRBV13	TGTGCCAGCAGCGCCACCGGGACAGACCTTTATGGCTACACCTTC	CASSATGTDLYGYTF
TRBJ2-2	TRBD2	.	TRBV2	TGTGCCAGCAGTGACTGGCCCCTCAGGGACCTAGCGGGAATCACCGGGGAGCTGTTTTTT	CASSDWPLRDLAGITGELFF
TRBJ2-1	TRBD2	once	TRBV5-4	TGTGCCAGCAGCCTCCGACTAGCGGGGGGCGGGGATGAGCAGTTCTTC	CASSLRLAGGGDEQFF
TRBJ2-4	TRBD2	.	TRBV19	TGTGCCAGTAGTTCCTCCGCGGGAGGGCCGGCCAAAAACATTCAGTACTTC	CASSSSAGGPAKNIQYF
TRBJ1-3	.	once	TRBV7-9	TGTGCCAGCAGCTTAGCACTGCGTGGAAACACCATATATTTT	CASSLALRGNTIYF
TRBJ1-2	.	.	TRBV6-5	TGTGCCAGCAGCACCGGGAATTATGGCTACACCTTC	CASSTGNYGYTF
TRBJ1-2	.	.	TRBV6-5	TGTGCCAGCAGCCAGGGATCGTCAGTTTATGGCTACACCTTC	CASSQGSSVYGYTF
TRBJ2-3	TRBD2	.	TRBV7-9	TGTGCCAGCAGCTACTCGACTAGCGGGATTTCAGATACGCAGTATTTT	CASSYSTSGISDTQYF
TRBJ1-1	TRBD1	.	TRBV2	TGTGCCAGCAGCTCCAAACAGGGGTGGACTGAAGCTTTCTTT	CASSSKQGWTEAFF
TRBJ1-2	TRBD1	.	TRBV19	TGTGCCAGTAGTGCGACAGGGGGCGACTATGGCTACACCTTC	CASSATGGDYGYTF
TRBJ2-3	.	.	TRBV29-1	TGCAGCGTTGAAAGAGCTGGTGGAGATACGCAGTATTTT	CSVERAGGDTQYF
TRBJ1-2	.	few	TRBV19	TGTGCCAGTACCGAACTCTTAGACACCGACCATGGCTACACCTTC	CASTELLDTDHGYTF
TRBJ2-3	TRBD2	.	TRBV5-1	TGCGCCAGCAGCTTGGGGTCAGCGGGAGGGCCGGCAGATACGCAGTATTTT	CASSLGSAGGPADTQYF